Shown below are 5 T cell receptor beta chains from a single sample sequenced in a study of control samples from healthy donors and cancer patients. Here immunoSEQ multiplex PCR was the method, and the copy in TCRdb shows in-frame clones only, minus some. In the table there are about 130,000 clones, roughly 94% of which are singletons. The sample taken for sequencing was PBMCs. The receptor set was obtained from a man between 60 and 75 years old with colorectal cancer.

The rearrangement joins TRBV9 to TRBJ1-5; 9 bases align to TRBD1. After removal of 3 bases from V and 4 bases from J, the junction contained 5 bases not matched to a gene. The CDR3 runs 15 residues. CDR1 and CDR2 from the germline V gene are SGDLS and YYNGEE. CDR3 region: CASSADRGGNQPQHF. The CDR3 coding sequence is TGTGCCAGCAGCGCGGACAGGGGAGGGAATCAGCCCCAGCATTTT.

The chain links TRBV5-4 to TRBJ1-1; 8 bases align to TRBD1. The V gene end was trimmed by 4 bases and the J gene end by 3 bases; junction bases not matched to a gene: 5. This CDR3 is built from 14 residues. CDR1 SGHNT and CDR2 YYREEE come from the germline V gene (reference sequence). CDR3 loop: CASSAGQEDTEAFF. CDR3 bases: TGTGCCAGCAGCGCGGGACAGGAGGACACTGAAGCTTTCTTT.

The CDR3 reads CASSAGTGTYEQYF. The CDR3 nucleotides read TGCGCCAGCAGCGCCGGGACAGGGACCTACGAGCAGTACTTC. The rearrangement links TRBV4-3 to TRBJ2-7; TRBD1 agrees at 9 bases. The germline V gene has CDR1 LGHNA and CDR2 YSLEER. This CDR3 region has 14 residues. V dropped 5 bases and J dropped 2; count of bases not matched to a gene: 4.

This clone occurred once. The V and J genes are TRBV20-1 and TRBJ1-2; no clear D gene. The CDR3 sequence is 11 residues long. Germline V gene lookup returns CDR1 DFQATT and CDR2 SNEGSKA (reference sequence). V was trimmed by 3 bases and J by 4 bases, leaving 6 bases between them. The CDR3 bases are TGCAGTGCTAGGAGCAGCTATGGCTACACCTTC. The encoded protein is CSARSSYGYTF.

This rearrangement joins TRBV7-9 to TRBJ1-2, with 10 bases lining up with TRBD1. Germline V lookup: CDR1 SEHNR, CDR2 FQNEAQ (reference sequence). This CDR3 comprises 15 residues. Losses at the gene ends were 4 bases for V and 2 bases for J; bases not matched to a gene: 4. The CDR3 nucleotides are TGTGCCAGCAGCTCACCGGGACAGGGGAACTATGGCTACACCTTC. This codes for CASSSPGQGNYGYTF.